The 26 T cell receptor beta chains in this list originate from one sample, sequenced in a study of T cell responses to AZD1222 COVID-19 vaccine. The data were produced by immunoSEQ multiplex PCR, yet TCRdb's version contains in-frame clones alone and is incomplete. Among 72,000 or so clones, 75% to 90% were seen once, and the ten largest hold roughly a quarter. Sequencing used peripheral blood, obtained on day 0 of AZD1222 vaccination. Every receptor here comes from an adult in good health.

J is TRBJ1-6 and V is TRBV28; 7 bases are shared with TRBD1. CDR3 length: 14 amino acids. The J segment lost 9 bases and the V segment lost 3 bases, leaving 5 bases of the junction unmatched. CDR1 MDHEN and CDR2 SYDVKM come from the germline V gene. CDR3 DNA: TGTGCCAGCAGTTTCTTACAGGGGCTTTCACCCCTCCACTTT. Amino acid sequence: CASSFLQGLSPLHF.

This chain joins TRBV10-3 and TRBJ2-2, with 8 bases fitting TRBD2. Per the germline V gene, CDR1 is ENHRY and CDR2 is SYGVKD. V lost 0 bases and J lost 0; bases outside the gene matches: 3. The CDR3 sequence is 17 residues long. The CDR3 nucleotides are TGTGCCATCAGTGAGTCGCCTAGCGGGCCGAACACCGGGGAGCTGTTTTTT. It specifies CAISESPSGPNTGELFF.

J is TRBJ2-2 and V is TRBV5-1; D gene uncertain. This CDR3 comprises 15 residues. CDR1 and CDR2 from the germline V gene are SGHRS and YFSETQ. V gave up 5 bases and J gave up 0 bases, with 11 bases separating them. The CDR3 protein is CASRGARSNTGELFF. CDR3 nucleotides: TGCGCCAGCAGAGGCGCGCGGTCGAACACCGGGGAGCTGTTTTTT.

The chain uses TRBV2 and TRBJ1-2; 8 bases agree with TRBD1. The germline V gene has CDR1 SNHLY and CDR2 FYNNEI. This CDR3 contains 16 residues. The J segment lost 6 bases and the V segment lost 7 bases, leaving 16 bases of the junction unmatched. CDR3: CASNLTPGQGSNGYTF. As DNA, the CDR3 is TGTGCCAGCAACCTCACACCCGGACAGGGTTCCAATGGCTACACCTTC.

The rearrangement uses TRBV29-1 and TRBJ1-1; D is perhaps TRBD1 (5 bases). The V end was cut by 2 bases, the J end by 6 bases, with 19 bases between. CDR1 and CDR2 (germline): SQVTM, ANQGSEA. This CDR3 comprises 15 residues. CDR3 region: CSVELIGGEAAEAFF. DNA of the CDR3: TGCAGCGTTGAATTAATCGGGGGGGAAGCAGCTGAAGCTTTCTTT.

This clone was detected once. V and J are TRBV10-3 and TRBJ2-3; 10 bases are shared with TRBD2. The CDR3 loop spans 16 amino acids. With V trimmed by 7 bases and J by 0 bases, 7 bases remained unmatched. Germline V lookup: CDR1 ENHRY, CDR2 SYGVKD. CDR3 DNA sequence: TGTGCCATCACTAGACTAGCGGGTGCTAGCACAGATACGCAGTATTTT. It yields the protein CAITRLAGASTDTQYF.

This clone was seen just once. J is TRBJ1-4 and V is TRBV4-3; the match to TRBD1 covers 10 bases. This CDR3 contains 14 residues. CDR1 is LGHNA, CDR2 YSLEER, per germline. V shed 3 bases and J 5 bases; nucleotides not matched to a gene: 0. DNA of the CDR3: TGCGCCAGCAGCCAGGGACAGGGGAATGAAAAACTGTTTTTT. This encodes CASSQGQGNEKLFF.

The V and J genes are TRBV10-3 and TRBJ2-3, with D perhaps being TRBD1 or TRBD2 (6 bases each). The germline V and J ends were trimmed by 6 bases and 1 base, with 14 bases remaining between them. CDR3 length: 15 residues. CDR1 and CDR2 (germline): ENHRY, SYGVKD. For the CDR3, the DNA is TGTGCCATCAGACAGGGAGGCAGGGGCACAGATACGCAGTATTTT. Translated, it gives CAIRQGGRGTDTQYF.

In its sample, this clone was seen once. V is TRBV28 and J is TRBJ1-2, with D possibly matching TRBD1 (5 bases). The germline V gene encodes CDR1 MDHEN and CDR2 SYDVKM. V lost 6 bases to trimming and J lost 8 bases, with 13 bases between them. The CDR3 has 12 residues. CDR3 DNA: TGTGCCAGCAGCGGGACCTTAATGGGCTACACCTTC. Its translation is CASSGTLMGYTF.

This sequence joins TRBV28 and TRBJ1-6; TRBD1 matches at 10 bases. Trimming cost V 5 bases and J 7 bases; bases outside gene matches: 2. The CDR3 extends over 14 amino acids. In germline, CDR1 is MDHEN, CDR2 SYDVKM. This CDR3 reads CASSMGQGNSPLHF. The CDR3 DNA reads TGTGCCAGCAGTATGGGACAGGGGAATTCACCCCTCCACTTT.

The V gene is TRBV6-5, the J gene TRBJ2-5, with TRBD2 matching over 10 bases. Germline V gene data show CDR1 as MNHEY and CDR2 as SVGAGI. There are 15 residues in the CDR3. Trimming cost V 4 bases and J 5 bases; bases outside gene matches: 7. The CDR3 region is CASSLLAGRRETQYF. CDR3 coding DNA: TGTGCCAGCAGTTTACTAGCGGGGAGAAGGGAGACCCAGTACTTC.

J is TRBJ2-7 and V is TRBV5-5; 12 bases map to TRBD2. Trimming took 8 bases from V and 3 from J; bases not matched to a gene: 6. Germline V gene data show CDR1 as SGHKS and CDR2 as YYEKEE (reference sequence). This CDR3 comprises 14 residues. CDR3 loop: CASWGGLAGYEQYF. CDR3 in DNA: TGTGCCAGTTGGGGGGGACTAGCGGGCTACGAGCAGTACTTC.

The chain employs TRBV18 and TRBJ2-5; 8 nucleotides match TRBD1. Germline V gives CDR1 KGHSH, CDR2 LQKENI. The CDR3 is made up of 15 amino acids. J lost 5 bases, V lost 0 bases, and 5 bases had no gene match. CDR3 region: CASSPPNRGEETQYF. For the CDR3, the DNA is TGTGCCAGCTCACCACCGAACAGGGGGGAGGAGACCCAGTACTTC. Full variable domain (rest looked up from reference TRBV18 and TRBJ2-5): NAGVMQNPRHLVRRRGQEARLRCSPMKGHSHVYWYRQLPEEGLKFMVYLQKENIIDESGMPKERFSAEFPKEGPSILRIQQVVRGDSAAYFCASSPPNRGEETQYFGPGTRLLVL.

The chain recombines TRBV4-3 with TRBJ2-6; possible D gene TRBD2, 5 bases. The CDR3 contains 16 residues. Per germline, CDR1 LGHNA and CDR2 YSLEER. Trimming took 0 bases from V and 0 from J, leaving 6 bases between them. CDR3 region: CASSQDGLSGANVLTF. CDR3 sequence (DNA): TGCGCCAGCAGCCAAGATGGACTCTCTGGGGCCAACGTCCTGACTTTC.

V gene TRBV19 combines with J gene TRBJ1-2, with 8 positions matching TRBD1. Per germline, CDR1 LNHDA and CDR2 SQIVND (reference sequence). With 4 bases clipped from V and 8 bases from J, the junction kept 6 bases outside the gene matches. The CDR3 has 13 amino acids. The CDR3 here is CASSTTGVDGYTF. The DNA for the CDR3 is TGTGCCAGTAGTACGACAGGGGTCGACGGCTACACCTTC. Looking up the rest from reference TRBV19 and TRBJ1-2 gives the full variable domain: DGGITQSPKYLFRKEGQNVTLSCEQNLNHDAMYWYRQDPGQGLRLIYYSQIVNDFQKGDIAEGYSVSREKKESFPLTVTSAQKNPTAFYLCASSTTGVDGYTFGSGTRLTVV.

The chain links TRBV6-1 to TRBJ1-3, with D hard to call. Germline V gene sequence: CDR1 MNHNS, CDR2 SASEGT. The CDR3 covers 16 residues. Trimming stripped 2 bases from V and 0 bases from J, with 11 bases between. In DNA, the CDR3 is TGTGCCAGCAGTGAACCAAGACAAGCCTCTGGAAACACCATATATTTT. It translates to CASSEPRQASGNTIYF.

The chain joins TRBV7-6 to TRBJ2-3; 10 nucleotides align to TRBD2. The CDR3 runs to 16 residues. Germline CDR1 reads SGHVS; CDR2 reads FNYEAQ. After removal of 5 bases from V and 2 bases from J, the junction contained 7 bases not matched to a gene. This chain's CDR3 is CASSPRTSGNTDTQYF. Here the CDR3 DNA reads TGTGCCAGCAGCCCCCGGACTAGCGGAAACACAGATACGCAGTATTTT.

CDR3 DNA sequence: TGTGCCAGCCAGGGCGCGGTGGACACTGAAGCTTTCTTT. This codes for CASQGAVDTEAFF. V and J are TRBV7-6 and TRBJ1-1, with a tentative D call TRBD1 (5 bases). Germline CDR1 and CDR2: SGHVS and FNYEAQ. The CDR3 loop spans 13 amino acids. Between the trimmed V and J ends, which lost 8 bases and 3 bases, there was a span of 13 bases.

This chain uses TRBV29-1 with TRBJ2-7; D unresolved. Germline values: CDR1 SQVTM, CDR2 ANQGSEA. This CDR3 contains 13 residues. V lost 7 bases to trimming and J lost 0 bases, with 13 bases between them. CDR3 residues: CSAKDGFSYEQYF. CDR3 DNA: TGCAGCGCCAAAGACGGTTTCTCCTACGAGCAGTACTTC.

The chain uses TRBV19 and TRBJ1-1, with D perhaps matching TRBD1 (6 bases). The ends were cut back, 2 bases at V and 5 bases at J, with 18 bases in the middle. The CDR3 length is 16 residues. In germline, CDR1 is LNHDA, CDR2 SQIVND (reference sequence). This CDR3 reads CASSILGGASATEAFF. In DNA, the CDR3 is TGTGCCAGTAGTATACTCGGGGGGGCGAGCGCTACTGAAGCTTTCTTT. The variable domain in full, completed from reference TRBV19 and TRBJ1-1, reads DGGITQSPKYLFRKEGQNVTLSCEQNLNHDAMYWYRQDPGQGLRLIYYSQIVNDFQKGDIAEGYSVSREKKESFPLTVTSAQKNPTAFYLCASSILGGASATEAFFGQGTRLTVV.

Only a few counts were recorded for this clone. The V call is TRBV4-1, the J call TRBJ2-1; perhaps TRBD2 as D (6 bases). The CDR3 length is 12 residues. Trimming took off 6 bases at V and 8 bases at J, with 11 bases between the two ends. Germline CDR1 reads MGHRA; CDR2 reads YSYEKL. CDR3 sequence (DNA): TGCGCCAGCAGGGACTGGGAGGATGAGCAGTTCTTC. It specifies CASRDWEDEQFF.

This clone was detected once. The chain has TRBV5-1 and TRBJ2-5; D not certain. The germline V gene has CDR1 SGHRS and CDR2 YFSETQ. The V end was cut by 0 bases, the J end by 3 bases, with 9 bases between. CDR3 length: 14 amino acids. CDR3 sequence reads: CASSLAGAKETQYF. The CDR3 bases are TGCGCCAGCAGCTTGGCAGGCGCCAAAGAGACCCAGTACTTC. The whole variable domain, remainder taken from reference TRBV5-1 and TRBJ2-5, is KAGVTQTPRYLIKTRGQQVTLSCSPISGHRSVSWYQQTPGQGLQFLFEYFSETQRNKGNFPGRFSGRQFSNSRSEMNVSTLELGDSALYLCASSLAGAKETQYFGPGTRLLVL.

The chain combines TRBV6-6 with TRBJ2-2; a weak D match, TRBD1 (6 bases). The CDR3 is made up of 18 amino acids. The ends were cut back, 5 bases at V and 0 bases at J, with 19 bases in the middle. Germline V lookup: CDR1 MNHNY, CDR2 SVGAGI (reference sequence). The CDR3 spells CASSRENRVHSNTGELFF. CDR3 sequence (DNA): TGTGCCAGCAGTCGGGAAAACAGGGTTCACTCGAACACCGGGGAGCTGTTTTTT.

The chain is built from TRBV6-5 and TRBJ1-2; D is perhaps TRBD1 (5 bases). Germline V lookup: CDR1 MNHEY, CDR2 SVGAGI. The germline V and J ends were trimmed by 0 bases and 8 bases, with 10 bases remaining between them. The CDR3 has 13 residues. Written as DNA, the CDR3 is TGTGCCAGCAGTTACTCGGCAGGGTGGGGCTACACCTTC. Translating gives CASSYSAGWGYTF.

This clone was seen once. As DNA, the CDR3 is TGTGCCAGCAGCGCACCCCAGGGGGCTTATTCACCCCTCCACTTT. Translating it yields CASSAPQGAYSPLHF. This chain uses TRBV7-2 with TRBJ1-6, with 8 positions matching TRBD1. The germline gives CDR1 SGHTA, CDR2 FQGNSA. This CDR3 has 15 residues. The J segment lost 8 bases and the V segment lost 5 bases, leaving 8 bases of the junction unmatched.

This chain connects TRBV25-1 to TRBJ1-2, with 7 positions matching TRBD1. V lost 2 bases to trimming and J lost 0 bases; unmatched junction nucleotides: 3. CDR1 is MGHDK and CDR2 is SYGVNS in the germline V gene. The CDR3 totals 15 residues. CDR3 loop: CASSEGDSPNYGYTF. CDR3 in DNA: TGTGCCAGCAGTGAAGGGGACAGCCCTAACTATGGCTACACCTTC.